Below, 3 T cell receptor beta chains from the same sample are listed, as sequenced in a study of T-cell memory formation after mild COVID-19. TCRdb called the 5' RACE reads again in MiXCR, with one record for every CDR3 protein. Of 90,000 to 120,000 distinct CDR3 sequences in the sample, 15% to 20% were seen once. Sequenced input: PBMCs or a T cell subset sorted from them (not recorded which). These receptors were obtained from a man aged 18 to 29 who had mild COVID-19 (a few samples of this study predate the infection). Cell type and time point are not known.

This clonotype has just a few counts. The chain has TRBV12-3 or TRBV12-4 and TRBJ2-7, with D maybe TRBD1 (5 bases). Trimming removed 3 bases at V and 3 bases at J, with 9 bases between. CDR3 length: 13 residues. CDR3 loop: CASSLGRVYEQYF. The CDR3 nucleotides read TGTGCCAGCAGTTTGGGCAGGGTCTACGAGCAGTACTTC.

This clonotype has just a few counts. The chain carries TRBV7-9 and TRBJ2-5; 7 bases align to TRBD2. CDR3 size: 13 residues. Germline loops: CDR1 SEHNR, CDR2 FQNEAQ (reference sequence). After removal of 5 bases from V and 1 base from J, the junction contained 1 base not matched to a gene. This chain's CDR3 is CASSASGQETQYF. The CDR3 bases are TGTGCCAGCAGCGCTAGCGGCCAAGAGACCCAGTACTTC. Filled out from reference TRBV7-9 and TRBJ2-5, the complete variable domain reads DTGVSQNPRHKITKRGQNVTFRCDPISEHNRLYWYRQTLGQGPEFLTYFQNEAQLEKSRLLSDRFSAERPKGSFSTLEIQRTEQGDSAMYLCASSASGQETQYFGPGTRLLVL.

This clonotype was seen a handful of times. This chain uses TRBV10-3 with TRBJ2-7; 7 bases align to TRBD1. Losses at the gene ends were 0 bases for V and 4 bases for J; bases not matched to a gene: 12. This CDR3 spans 17 amino acids. Germline loops: CDR1 ENHRY, CDR2 SYGVKD. CDR3 region: CAISESGVDRKAYEQYF. DNA for the CDR3: TGTGCCATCAGTGAGTCGGGGGTGGACAGGAAGGCATACGAGCAGTACTTC.